The T cell receptor beta chain described here comes from a study of blood T cell repertoires in COVID-19 (dated by TCRdb to 2018 to 2021). Broadly, across the study: Samples from collaborators originated in the United States, Italy and Spain and spanned both the acute and convalescent phases of COVID-19. The repertoires were released in a freely available public database intended as a resource for research on the immune response to SARS-CoV-2. The material from the prospective study consisted of cDNA or gDNA derived from T cells, B-cell-depleted T cells, or PBMCs. The dataset comprised deeply sampled blood TCRbeta repertoires from subjects exposed to, actively infected with, or recovered from COVID-19. HLA class I and class II types, where available, came from metadata supplied by the sample provider rather than from assay-based typing. Samples came from the ongoing ImmuneRACE study (first 160 participants) plus 1,254 subjects from 6 global collaborators. A de-identified subject ID, COVID-19 status, age in years and sex were almost always included in the sample metadata. Overall results and qualifications from the work: The amount of clinical and demographic metadata varied by source and participant and was provided uncurated.

Worth noting for this clone: This receptor's antigen is unknown. No base-level quality is on record; no much larger clone is a single base apart.

Based on the germline V gene, the CDR1 and CDR2 sequences are SGHRS and YFSETQ. CDR3 length: 16 amino acids, cysteine to phenylalanine. The kept DNA is CDR3 alone, 48 bases in frame from the first base. Here V drops 1 base and J drops 5 bases, and the junction holds 10 bases not matched to any gene. Another Seattle source contributed samples from volunteer blood donors who had recovered from COVID-19. Collaborating institutions collected whole blood in K2EDTA tubes following their own protocols. For TCRbeta analysis, collaborator samples were shipped as frozen whole blood, as isolated PBMCs, or as DNA extracted from either sample type. TCRbeta CDR3 regions were amplified from genomic DNA by means of the immunoSEQ Assay, a bias-controlled multiplex PCR. As for the authors' bioinformatics: Within the assay, amplification of reference gene primers was used to estimate how many nucleated cells each sample contained. To quantify the absolute abundance of each unique TCRbeta CDR3 rearrangement, sequence reads were collapsed and filtered. Productive Simpson clonality was computed per sample as the square root of Simpson's diversity index over productive rearrangements. TCRdb re-hosts the immuneACCESS table, in-frame sequences only. Its copies lack some clones; in the studies checked, an unresolved V gene accounts for under half of them, and the cause for the rest is not known. V and J calls and clone size are copied from that table; D and trimming were computed from the DNA. Recorded for this sample are a few hundred thousand clones; nearly 90% of them occurred a single time. The ten largest clones capture 4.6% of the sample.

Material: peripheral blood. The clonotype originates from a woman in her 40s who had recovered from COVID-19. This chain joins TRBV5-1 to TRBJ2-5; 8 middle bases align to TRBD2. The sequenced DNA is TGCGCCAGCAGCTTGCAGGGCGGGGGGTACCTGGAGACCCAGTACTTC. Its protein reads: CASSLQGGGYLETQYF.